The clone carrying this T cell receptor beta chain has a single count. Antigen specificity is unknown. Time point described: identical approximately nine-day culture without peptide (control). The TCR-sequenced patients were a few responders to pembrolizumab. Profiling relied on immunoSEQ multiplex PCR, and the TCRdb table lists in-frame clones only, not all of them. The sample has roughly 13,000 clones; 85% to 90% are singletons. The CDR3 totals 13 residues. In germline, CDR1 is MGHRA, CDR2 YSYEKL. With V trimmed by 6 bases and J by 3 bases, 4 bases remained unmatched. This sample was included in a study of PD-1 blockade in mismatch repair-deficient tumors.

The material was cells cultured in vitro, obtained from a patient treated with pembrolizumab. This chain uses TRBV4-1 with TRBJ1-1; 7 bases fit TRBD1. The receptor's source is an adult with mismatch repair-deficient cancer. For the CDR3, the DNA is TGCGCCAGCAGACAAACAGGGGACACTGAAGCTTTCTTT. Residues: CASRQTGDTEAFF.